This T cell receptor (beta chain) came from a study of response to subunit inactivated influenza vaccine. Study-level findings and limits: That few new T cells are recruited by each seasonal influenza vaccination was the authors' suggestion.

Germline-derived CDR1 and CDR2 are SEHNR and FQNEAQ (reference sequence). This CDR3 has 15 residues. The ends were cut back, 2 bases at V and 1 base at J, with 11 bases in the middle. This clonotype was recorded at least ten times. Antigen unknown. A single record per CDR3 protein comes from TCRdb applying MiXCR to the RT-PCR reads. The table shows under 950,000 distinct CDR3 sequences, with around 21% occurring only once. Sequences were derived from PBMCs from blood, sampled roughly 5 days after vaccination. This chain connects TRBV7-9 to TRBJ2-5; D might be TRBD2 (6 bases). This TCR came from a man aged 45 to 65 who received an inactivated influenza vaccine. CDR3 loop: CASSLFRDFQETQYF. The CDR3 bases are TGTGCCAGCAGCTTATTTAGGGACTTCCAAGAGACCCAGTACTTC. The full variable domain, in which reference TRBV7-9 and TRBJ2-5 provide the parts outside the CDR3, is DTGVSQNPRHKITKRGQNVTFRCDPISEHNRLYWYRQTLGQGPEFLTYFQNEAQLEKSRLLSDRFSAERPKGSFSTLEIQRTEQGDSAMYLCASSLFRDFQETQYFGPGTRLLVL.